The next 20 T cell receptor beta chains were all read from a single sample in a study of control samples from healthy donors and cancer patients. The repertoire was sequenced with immunoSEQ multiplex PCR; TCRdb's copy has only in-frame clones and lacks some. Here the sample spans roughly 90,000 clones, roughly four fifths being singletons. What was sequenced was blood. The receptors derive from a woman aged 55-70 years in good health.

The chain carries TRBV3-1 (or the pseudogene TRBV3-2) and TRBJ1-1; no clear D. The CDR3 spans 14 residues. Germline V lookup: CDR1 LGHDT, CDR2 YNNKEL (reference sequence). V dropped 6 bases and J dropped 6 bases, with 17 bases sitting between them. The CDR3: CASSLQVFSSEAFF. For the CDR3, the DNA is TGTGCCAGCAGTCTCCAAGTTTTTTCCTCTGAAGCTTTCTTT.

This clone ranks as medium-sized. The chain combines TRBV7-9 with TRBJ2-2; TRBD2 aligns across 10 bases. V lost 5 bases and J lost 2; bases outside the gene matches: 8. There are 17 residues in the CDR3. Germline values: CDR1 SEHNR, CDR2 FQNEAQ (reference sequence). CDR3 sequence: CASSRRAGGPNTGELFF. CDR3 nucleotide sequence: TGTGCCAGCAGCCGCCGAGCGGGGGGGCCTAACACCGGGGAGCTGTTTTTT.

The chain employs TRBV5-4 and TRBJ2-3; no definite D call. Germline loops: CDR1 SGHNT, CDR2 YYREEE (reference sequence). Trimming took 4 bases from V and 6 from J, leaving 12 bases between them. The CDR3 has 13 residues. CDR3 sequence reads: CASSPPLLDTQYF. DNA of the CDR3: TGTGCCAGCAGCCCACCCCTCCTGGATACGCAGTATTTT.

The rearrangement joins TRBV7-2 to TRBJ2-5; 15 bases agree with TRBD2. In germline, CDR1 is SGHTA, CDR2 FQGNSA. The CDR3 has 16 residues. The V gene end was trimmed by 5 bases and the J gene end by 8 bases; junction bases not matched to a gene: 9. The DNA for the CDR3 is TGTGCCAGCAGCCCAAGGACTAGCGGGGGGGCTGAAACCCAGTACTTC. It translates to CASSPRTSGGAETQYF.

CDR3: CASSEAAGVGSGNTIYF. For the CDR3, the DNA is TGTGCCAGCAGTGAAGCAGCCGGGGTCGGCTCTGGAAACACCATATATTTT. This chain links TRBV6-1 with TRBJ1-3; D is undetermined. Per germline, CDR1 MNHNS and CDR2 SASEGT. The CDR3 spans 17 residues. Trimming took off 0 bases at V and 0 bases at J, with 12 bases between the two ends.

The V call is TRBV6-5, the J call TRBJ1-1; a possible D gene is TRBD1 (6 bases). With 6 bases removed from V and 0 bases from J, the gap between germline ends came to 11 bases. Germline lookup yields CDR1 MNHEY and CDR2 SVGAGI. This CDR3 is 14 amino acids long. The CDR3 is CASRWGRVNTEAFF. The DNA of the CDR3 is TGTGCCAGCAGATGGGGGCGGGTGAACACTGAAGCTTTCTTT.

The rearrangement joins TRBV4-3 to TRBJ1-6; no firm D call. The germline gives CDR1 LGHNA, CDR2 YSLEER. V dropped 1 base and J dropped 7 bases, with 2 bases sitting between them. This CDR3 region has 12 residues. The CDR3 coding sequence is TGCGCCAGCAGCCAAGGGAATTCACCCCTCCACTTT. This encodes CASSQGNSPLHF.

The J gene is TRBJ2-1, the V gene TRBV5-1, with D tentatively TRBD1 or TRBD2 (5 bases each). The CDR3 spans 15 residues. The V end was cut by 1 base, the J end by 0 bases, with 8 bases between. Germline lookup yields CDR1 SGHRS and CDR2 YFSETQ. In DNA, the CDR3 is TGCGCCAGCAGCTTGTCCGGGACCTCCTACAATGAGCAGTTCTTC. Residues: CASSLSGTSYNEQFF.

This clone is deemed medium-sized. The CDR3 DNA follows: TGTGCCAGCAGCTTAGTCGGGGGGCGCGGAACCGGGGAGCTGTTTTTT. It is translated as CASSLVGGRGTGELFF. The chain has TRBV7-9 and TRBJ2-2, with D possibly TRBD2 on 7 matching bases. This CDR3 contains 16 residues. Trimming shortened V by 1 base and J by 5 bases, and 14 bases separated the two germline ends. Looked up from germline, CDR1 is SEHNR and CDR2 is FQNEAQ (reference sequence).

This sequence joins TRBV6-5 and TRBJ2-3; weak D call: TRBD1 (5 bases). Trimming shortened V by 6 bases and J by 7 bases, and 11 bases separated the two germline ends. The CDR3 runs 12 residues. The germline V gene has CDR1 MNHEY and CDR2 SVGAGI. The CDR3 loop is CASRPPGHTQYF. CDR3 nucleotide sequence: TGTGCCAGCAGACCCCCAGGGCATACGCAGTATTTT.

The J gene is TRBJ2-5, the V gene TRBV7-6; 10 bases map to TRBD2. V was clipped by 2 bases and J by 9 bases; unmatched bases: 9. Germline V gives CDR1 SGHVS, CDR2 FNYEAQ. The CDR3 sequence is 15 residues long. CDR3 in amino acids: CASSLIAGGQRAQYF. CDR3 nucleotides: TGTGCCAGCAGCTTAATAGCGGGGGGCCAGAGGGCCCAGTACTTC.

J is TRBJ2-1 and V is TRBV6-5; D is perhaps TRBD2 (5 bases). Trimming took 8 bases from V and 0 from J, leaving 11 bases between them. Germline CDR1 is MNHEY and CDR2 is SVGAGI. CDR3 length: 14 residues. The CDR3 DNA reads as TGTGCCAGCGCCCCCGGGGTCTCCTACAATGAGCAGTTCTTC. Translated: CASAPGVSYNEQFF.

This rearrangement joins TRBV2 to TRBJ2-7; D is unclear. V gave up 8 bases and J gave up 5 bases, with 19 bases separating them. Germline V gene lookup returns CDR1 SNHLY and CDR2 FYNNEI. The CDR3 consists of 14 residues. The CDR3 DNA sequence: TGTGCCAGCCAGGCAATAGGATTAACACACGAGCAGTACTTC. This codes for CASQAIGLTHEQYF.

This chain connects TRBV6-5 to TRBJ2-7, with TRBD2 matching 11 bases. The CDR3 length is 14 residues. V shed 4 bases and J 1 base; nucleotides not matched to a gene: 0. Germline values: CDR1 MNHEY, CDR2 SVGAGI. The CDR3 loop is CASSLAGGSYEQYF. CDR3 DNA: TGTGCCAGCAGTTTAGCGGGGGGGTCCTACGAGCAGTACTTC.

The genes are TRBV24-1 and TRBJ2-3; 9 nucleotides match TRBD1. V was pared by 6 bases and J by 6 bases, with 12 bases of the junction left unmatched. This CDR3 region has 16 residues. The germline CDR1 and CDR2 sequences are KGHDR and SFDVKD. The chain's CDR3 is CATSTSPGTGRDTQYF. DNA for the CDR3: TGTGCCACCAGTACTTCCCCCGGGACAGGGCGGGATACGCAGTATTTT.

The chain couples TRBV24-1 to TRBJ2-1, with 12 bases fitting TRBD2. Losses at the gene ends were 6 bases for V and 6 bases for J; bases not matched to a gene: 5. The germline CDR1 and CDR2 sequences are KGHDR and SFDVKD. CDR3 length: 15 residues. In DNA, the CDR3 is TGTGCCACCAGTCGTTTGACTAGCGGGAGCAATGAGCAGTTCTTC. Translated, it gives CATSRLTSGSNEQFF.

Concerning this clone itself: Other DNA sequences of this sample code for an identical CDR3. The CDR3, as DNA: TGTGCCAGCAGCTTAGCGGGGGCCCAAGAGACCCAGTACTTC. Residues: CASSLAGAQETQYF. The gene calls are TRBV7-2 and TRBJ2-5; TRBD1 is a possible D gene (6 bases). This CDR3 comprises 14 residues. CDR1 and CDR2 from the germline V gene are SGHTA and FQGNSA. V was shortened by 0 bases and J by 1 base, with 6 bases between the two germline ends.

The genes are TRBV7-9 and TRBJ2-3; D call uncertain. The CDR3 is 16 amino acids. The germline V gene has CDR1 SEHNR and CDR2 FQNEAQ (reference sequence). Deletions cut 1 base from V and 1 base from J, with 12 bases between. The CDR3 DNA sequence: TGTGCCAGCAGCTTAGTAGGACCCCGTGGCACAGATACGCAGTATTTT. Encoded protein: CASSLVGPRGTDTQYF. Looking up the rest from reference TRBV7-9 and TRBJ2-3 gives the full variable domain: DTGVSQNPRHKITKRGQNVTFRCDPISEHNRLYWYRQTLGQGPEFLTYFQNEAQLEKSRLLSDRFSAERPKGSFSTLEIQRTEQGDSAMYLCASSLVGPRGTDTQYFGPGTRLTVL.

This chain connects TRBV6-2 or TRBV6-3 to TRBJ2-7; D call uncertain. V dropped 6 bases and J dropped 3 bases, with 9 bases sitting between them. The germline CDR1 and CDR2 sequences are MNHEY and SVGEGT. The CDR3 length is 12 residues. In nucleotides, the CDR3 is TGTGCCAGCAGCATCCTAGGCTACGAGCAGTACTTC. Its protein is CASSILGYEQYF.

This clone was seen a few times. The V gene is TRBV6-5, the J gene TRBJ2-2; 7 bases are shared with TRBD1. CDR1 is MNHEY and CDR2 is SVGAGI in the germline V gene. V lost 7 bases and J lost 6; bases outside the gene matches: 5. The CDR3 covers 13 residues. The CDR3 is CASTRDSAGELFF. The CDR3 nucleotides read TGTGCCAGCACCCGGGACAGTGCCGGGGAGCTGTTTTTT.